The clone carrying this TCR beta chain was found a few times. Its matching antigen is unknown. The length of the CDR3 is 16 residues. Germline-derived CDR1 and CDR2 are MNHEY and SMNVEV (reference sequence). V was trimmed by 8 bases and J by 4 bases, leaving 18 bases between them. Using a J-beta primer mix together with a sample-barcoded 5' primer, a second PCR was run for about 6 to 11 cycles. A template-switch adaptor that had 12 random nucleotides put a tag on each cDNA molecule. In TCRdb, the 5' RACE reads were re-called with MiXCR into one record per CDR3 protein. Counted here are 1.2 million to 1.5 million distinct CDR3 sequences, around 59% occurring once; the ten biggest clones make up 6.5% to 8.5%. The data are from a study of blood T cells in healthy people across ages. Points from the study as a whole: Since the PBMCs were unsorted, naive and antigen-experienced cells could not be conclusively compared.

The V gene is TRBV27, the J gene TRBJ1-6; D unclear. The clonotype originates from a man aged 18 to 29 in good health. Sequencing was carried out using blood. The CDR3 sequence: CASGSNLGSYNSPLHF. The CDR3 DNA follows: TGTGCCAGCGGTTCGAACTTGGGTTCTTATAATTCACCCCTCCACTTT.